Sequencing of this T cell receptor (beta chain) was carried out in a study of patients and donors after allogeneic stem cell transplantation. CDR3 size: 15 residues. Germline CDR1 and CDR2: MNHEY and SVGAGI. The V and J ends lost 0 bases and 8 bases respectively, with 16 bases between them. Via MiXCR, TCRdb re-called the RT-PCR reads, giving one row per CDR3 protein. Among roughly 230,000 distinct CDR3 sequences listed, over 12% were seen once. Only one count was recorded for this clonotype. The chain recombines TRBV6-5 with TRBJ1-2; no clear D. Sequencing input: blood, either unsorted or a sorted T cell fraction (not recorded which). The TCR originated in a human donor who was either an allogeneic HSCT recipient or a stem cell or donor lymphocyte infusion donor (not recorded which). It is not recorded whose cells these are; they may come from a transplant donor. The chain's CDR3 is CASSYSGQATEGYTF. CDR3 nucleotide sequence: TGTGCCAGCAGTTACTCCGGGCAGGCCACCGAGGGCTACACCTTC.